A selection of T cell receptor beta chains follows, all from one sample in a study of OX40 agonist ivuxolimab in advanced cancers. The protocol was immunoSEQ multiplex PCR, while the TCRdb copy is restricted to in-frame clones and leaves out a portion. The table lists more than 10,000 clones, about nine tenths of them singletons. The specimen comprised CD4+ or CD8+ T cells sorted from blood, sampled in a trial of the OX40 agonist ivuxolimab. Source of these receptors: an adult with an advanced solid tumor such as melanoma, head and neck, liver or kidney cancer. Each CDR3 is given with its conserved first and last residue. A D gene is named only where the DNA matches it firmly. Rows may omit the clone size; those that give it use once, few, many or a size class.

length: 14
V: TRBV27
J: TRBJ2-5
D: TRBD2
size: NA
DNA: TGTGCCTCCGGCTACGGGGGGATTCAAGAGACCCAGTACTTC
CDR3: CASGYGGIQETQYF

length: 14
V: TRBV9
J: TRBJ2-5
D: TRBD1
size: NA
DNA: TGTGCCAGCAGCGGACAGGGATATGCAGAGACCCAGTACTTC
CDR3: CASSGQGYAETQYF

length: 15
V: TRBV4-1
J: TRBJ1-5
D: NA
size: NA
DNA: TGCGCCAGCAGCCAGGGGGGGAGAAGCAATCAGCCCCAGCATTTT
CDR3: CASSQGGRSNQPQHF

length: 14
V: TRBV30
J: TRBJ2-7
D: NA
size: NA
DNA: TGTGCCTGGAGTGTAGGCTTGGGAGGCTCCGAGCAGTACTTC
CDR3: CAWSVGLGGSEQYF

length: 16
V: TRBV7-6
J: TRBJ2-3
D: NA
size: NA
DNA: TGTGCCAGCAGCTTGGACACAGGGTTTAGCACAGATACGCAGTATTTT
CDR3: CASSLDTGFSTDTQYF

length: 15
V: TRBV27
J: TRBJ2-5
D: TRBD2
size: NA
DNA: TGTGCCAGCAGCTGGACTAGCGGGGGCGAAGAGACCCAGTACTTC
CDR3: CASSWTSGGEETQYF

length: 12
V: TRBV6-6
J: TRBJ2-5
D: TRBD1
size: NA
DNA: TGTGCCAGCAGTCTGGACAGGGAGACCCAGTACTTC
CDR3: CASSLDRETQYF

length: 19
V: TRBV5-5
J: TRBJ2-3
D: TRBD2
size: few
DNA: TGTGCCAGCAGCCAACCTCTAGCGGGAGGCGCTCCTAGCACAGATACGCAGTATTTT
CDR3: CASSQPLAGGAPSTDTQYF

length: 11
V: TRBV5-1
J: TRBJ1-2
D: NA
size: NA
DNA: TGCGCCAGCAGCGAGGAGACTGGCTACACCTTC
CDR3: CASSEETGYTF

length: 17
V: TRBV10-3
J: TRBJ1-1
D: NA
size: NA
DNA: TGTGCCATCAGTGAGTCCCACGGGGAACTGTTCCACGCTGAAGCTTTCTTT
CDR3: CAISESHGELFHAEAFF

length: 14
V: TRBV4-3
J: TRBJ2-5
D: NA
size: once
DNA: TGCGCCAGCAGCCCCTCAGGGGTTAGGGAGACCCAGTACTTC
CDR3: CASSPSGVRETQYF

length: 21
V: TRBV10-2
J: TRBJ1-5
D: TRBD1
size: NA
DNA: TGCGCCAGCAGTGTAGGTTTAAGAGGACAGGGAAGATGGTATAGCAATCAGCCCCAGCATTTT
CDR3: CASSVGLRGQGRWYSNQPQHF

length: 13
V: TRBV11-2
J: TRBJ1-5
D: NA
size: once
DNA: TGTGCCAGCAGCTTCGGGGGCAATCAGCCCCAGCATTTT
CDR3: CASSFGGNQPQHF

length: 15
V: TRBV7-6
J: TRBJ2-3
D: NA
size: NA
DNA: TGTGCCAGCAGCTTTATGACAGCTAGCACAGATACGCAGTATTTT
CDR3: CASSFMTASTDTQYF

length: 14
V: TRBV7-9
J: TRBJ2-1
D: NA
size: NA
DNA: TGTGCCAGCAGCTTACGTTCCGGATACAATGAGCAGTTCTTC
CDR3: CASSLRSGYNEQFF

length: 12
V: TRBV27
J: TRBJ1-5
D: TRBD1
size: NA
DNA: TGTGCCAGCACGACAGGGAATCAGCCCCAGCATTTT
CDR3: CASTTGNQPQHF

length: 14
V: TRBV4-1
J: TRBJ1-1
D: NA
size: once
DNA: TGCGCCAGCAGCCAAACGGAGGGGAACACTGAAGCTTTCTTT
CDR3: CASSQTEGNTEAFF

length: 16
V: TRBV21-1
J: TRBJ2-3
D: NA
size: NA
DNA: TGTGCCAGCTCTCCTCTTTCCGGACTAGCGTTAGATACGCAGTATTTT
CDR3: CASSPLSGLALDTQYF

length: 15
V: TRBV4-2
J: TRBJ1-2
D: NA
size: NA
DNA: TGTGCCAGCAGCCAAGATACGCGGAGGAACTATGGCTACACCTTC
CDR3: CASSQDTRRNYGYTF

length: 13
V: TRBV6-6
J: TRBJ2-7
D: NA
size: NA
DNA: TGTGCCAGCAGTCCGGGACCCAGCTACGAGCAGTACTTC
CDR3: CASSPGPSYEQYF

length: 11
V: TRBV9
J: TRBJ2-1
D: NA
size: NA
DNA: TGTGCCAGCAGCGCGAGGGGCCAGCAGTTCTTC
CDR3: CASSARGQQFF

length: 12
V: TRBV11-2
J: TRBJ2-3
D: NA
size: NA
DNA: TGTGCCAGCAGCTTAGCGGGCGATACGCAGTATTTT
CDR3: CASSLAGDTQYF

length: 13
V: TRBV30
J: TRBJ1-1
D: NA
size: NA
DNA: TGTGCCTCAGCGGAGGGGGGGTACACTGAAGCTTTCTTT
CDR3: CASAEGGYTEAFF

length: 13
V: TRBV7-6
J: TRBJ1-3
D: NA
size: NA
DNA: TGTGCCAGCAGCTCAGGGTTTGGAAACACCATATATTTT
CDR3: CASSSGFGNTIYF

length: 15
V: TRBV6-5
J: TRBJ2-1
D: TRBD2
size: NA
DNA: TGTGCCAGCAGTTCGGGCGGGAGCTCCTACAATGAGCAGTTCTTC
CDR3: CASSSGGSSYNEQFF

length: 18
V: TRBV30
J: TRBJ1-5
D: TRBD1
size: NA
DNA: TGTGCCTGGAGTAGAGCGTCTGGGACAGGGGTTGGGAATCAGCCCCAGCATTTT
CDR3: CAWSRASGTGVGNQPQHF

length: 15
V: TRBV27
J: TRBJ1-2
D: TRBD1
size: NA
DNA: TGTGCCAGCAGTTCCGGGACAGGGACCTTCTATGGCTACACCTTC
CDR3: CASSSGTGTFYGYTF

length: 13
V: TRBV29-1
J: TRBJ1-2
D: NA
size: NA
DNA: TGCAGCGTTTTCCGCGAGCCCAACTATGGCTACACCTTC
CDR3: CSVFREPNYGYTF

length: 14
V: TRBV27
J: TRBJ2-7
D: NA
size: NA
DNA: TGTGCCAGCAGTTTTAAGGGACGGGACTACGAGCAGTACTTC
CDR3: CASSFKGRDYEQYF

length: 13
V: TRBV6-5
J: TRBJ2-2
D: NA
size: NA
DNA: TGTGCCAGCAGCAACCGTGTTGCCGGGGAGCTGTTTTTT
CDR3: CASSNRVAGELFF

length: 16
V: TRBV5-1
J: TRBJ2-1
D: TRBD2
size: NA
DNA: TGCGCCAGCAGCCTGGCGGGACTAGCGGGTCTTGATGAGCAGTTCTTC
CDR3: CASSLAGLAGLDEQFF

length: 14
V: TRBV7-9
J: TRBJ2-3
D: TRBD2
size: NA
DNA: TGTGCCAGCAGCTTAAGTGGGGGGGCAGATACGCAGTATTTT
CDR3: CASSLSGGADTQYF

length: 15
V: TRBV30
J: TRBJ1-6
D: NA
size: NA
DNA: TGTGCCTGGAGTCCCCAGGGGAGGGTTGATTCACCCCTCCACTTT
CDR3: CAWSPQGRVDSPLHF

length: 15
V: TRBV9
J: TRBJ1-2
D: NA
size: NA
DNA: TGTGCCAGCAGCGCAGACAGGACCTCTAACTATGGCTACACCTTC
CDR3: CASSADRTSNYGYTF

length: 13
V: TRBV19
J: TRBJ1-1
D: NA
size: NA
DNA: TGTGCCAGTAGTTCCCCGTCGGACACTGAAGCTTTCTTT
CDR3: CASSSPSDTEAFF

length: 16
V: TRBV6-1
J: TRBJ1-5
D: NA
size: NA
DNA: TGTGCCAGCAGTGAACTGGGACAACGATTTCTGAAGCCCCAGCATTTT
CDR3: CASSELGQRFLKPQHF

length: 13
V: TRBV27
J: TRBJ2-3
D: TRBD2
size: once
DNA: TGTGCCAGCAGTTTACAAGCGGGGAGTACGCAGTATTTT
CDR3: CASSLQAGSTQYF

length: 15
V: TRBV9
J: TRBJ2-7
D: TRBD2
size: NA
DNA: TGTGCCAGCAGCGTAAGCGGGGGTCTATCCTACGAGCAGTACTTC
CDR3: CASSVSGGLSYEQYF

length: 16
V: TRBV11-3
J: TRBJ2-6
D: NA
size: NA
DNA: TGTGCCAGCAGCTTGGAGTCTAGCAATGGGGCCAACGTCCTGACTTTC
CDR3: CASSLESSNGANVLTF

length: 15
V: TRBV27
J: TRBJ2-1
D: TRBD2
size: NA
DNA: TGTGCCTCTGGGGGGGGACTTCGCCCATACAATGAGCAGTTCTTC
CDR3: CASGGGLRPYNEQFF

length: 14
V: TRBV6-5
J: TRBJ2-7
D: TRBD1
size: NA
DNA: TGTGCCAGCAGACCGGGACAGGGGGCCTACGAGCAGTACTTC
CDR3: CASRPGQGAYEQYF

length: 14
V: TRBV11-2
J: TRBJ1-2
D: NA
size: NA
DNA: TGTGCCAGCAGCTTAGGCATTTACAGGGAAGGCTACACCTTC
CDR3: CASSLGIYREGYTF

length: 13
V: TRBV7-6
J: TRBJ1-1
D: NA
size: NA
DNA: TGTGCCAGCAGTACTCAGGGGAACACTGAAGCTTTCTTT
CDR3: CASSTQGNTEAFF

length: 16
V: TRBV27
J: TRBJ2-3
D: TRBD2
size: once
DNA: TGTGCCAGCGGCGGGGGACTTCTTGTTACCCCAGATACGCAGTATTTT
CDR3: CASGGGLLVTPDTQYF

length: 11
V: TRBV19
J: TRBJ2-3
D: NA
size: NA
DNA: TGTGCCACGCGAGGACCAGATACGCAGTATTTT
CDR3: CATRGPDTQYF

length: 12
V: TRBV6-6
J: TRBJ1-5
D: NA
size: NA
DNA: TGTGCCAGCAGCCCCGGGGTACCGGCCCAGCATTTT
CDR3: CASSPGVPAQHF

length: 12
V: TRBV10-3
J: TRBJ2-5
D: NA
size: NA
DNA: TGTGCCATCAGTGAGACCGGGGTCGGGGTTCACTTC
CDR3: CAISETGVGVHF

length: 14
V: TRBV4-1
J: TRBJ2-7
D: TRBD2
size: NA
DNA: TGCGCCAGCAGCCCGCGGACTAGCGGGGGCGAGCAGTACTTC
CDR3: CASSPRTSGGEQYF

length: 14
V: TRBV29-1
J: TRBJ2-7
D: TRBD2
size: once
DNA: TGCAGCGTTGTCCTAGCGGGGAGATCCTACGAGCAGTACTTC
CDR3: CSVVLAGRSYEQYF

length: 15
V: TRBV6-5
J: TRBJ1-2
D: NA
size: NA
DNA: TGTGCCAGCAGTTACTCGGAAACACACAAATATGGCTACACCTTC
CDR3: CASSYSETHKYGYTF

length: 17
V: TRBV1
J: TRBJ2-2
D: NA
size: NA
DNA: TGCACCAGCAGCCACAGGCCCAGCGGGGGAAACACCGGGGAGCTGTTTTTT
CDR3: CTSSHRPSGGNTGELFF